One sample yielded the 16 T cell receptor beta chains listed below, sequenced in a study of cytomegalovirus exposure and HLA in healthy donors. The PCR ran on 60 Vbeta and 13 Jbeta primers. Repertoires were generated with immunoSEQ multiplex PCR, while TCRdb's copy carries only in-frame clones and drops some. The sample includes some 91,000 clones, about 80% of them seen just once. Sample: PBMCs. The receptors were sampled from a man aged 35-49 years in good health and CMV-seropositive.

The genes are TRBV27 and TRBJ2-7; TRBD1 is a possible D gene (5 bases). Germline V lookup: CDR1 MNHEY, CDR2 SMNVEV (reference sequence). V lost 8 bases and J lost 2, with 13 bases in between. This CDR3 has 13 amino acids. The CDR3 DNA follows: TGTGCCAGCGCCGATCAGGGCCCCTACGAGCAGTACTTC. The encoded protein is CASADQGPYEQYF.

The CDR3 DNA follows: TGCGCCAGCAGCTTGGGGACTAGCCCCGATACGCAGTATTTT. Translating gives CASSLGTSPDTQYF. The chain recombines TRBV5-1 with TRBJ2-3; the match to TRBD2 covers 8 bases. V lost 0 bases to trimming and J lost 6 bases; unmatched junction nucleotides: 3. Germline CDR1 and CDR2: SGHRS and YFSETQ. This CDR3 comprises 14 residues.

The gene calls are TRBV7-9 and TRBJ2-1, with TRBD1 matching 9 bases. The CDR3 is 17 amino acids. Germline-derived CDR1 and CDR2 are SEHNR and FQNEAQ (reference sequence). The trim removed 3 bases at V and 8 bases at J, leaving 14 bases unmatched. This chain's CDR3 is CASSFRIPGQGAHEQFF. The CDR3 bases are TGTGCCAGCAGCTTTCGAATCCCGGGACAGGGAGCCCATGAGCAGTTCTTC.

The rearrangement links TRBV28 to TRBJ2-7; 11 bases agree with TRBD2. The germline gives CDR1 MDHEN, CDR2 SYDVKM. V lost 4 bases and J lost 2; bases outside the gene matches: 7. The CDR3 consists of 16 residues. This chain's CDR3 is CASSSGLAGSPYEQYF. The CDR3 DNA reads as TGTGCCAGCAGTTCAGGACTAGCGGGCTCCCCCTACGAGCAGTACTTC.

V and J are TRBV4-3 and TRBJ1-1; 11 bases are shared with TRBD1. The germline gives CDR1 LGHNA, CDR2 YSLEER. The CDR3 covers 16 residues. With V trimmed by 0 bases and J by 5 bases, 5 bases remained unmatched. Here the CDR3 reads CASSQETGTGGTEAFF. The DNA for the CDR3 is TGCGCCAGCAGCCAAGAGACCGGGACAGGGGGAACTGAAGCTTTCTTT.

The CDR3 bases are TGTGCCAGCAGACTAACCGGGACAGCCAACACTGAAGCTTTCTTT. Its translation: CASRLTGTANTEAFF. The gene calls are TRBV7-2 and TRBJ1-1, with 7 bases fitting TRBD1. The V gene end was trimmed by 6 bases and the J gene end by 2 bases; junction bases not matched to a gene: 9. Germline CDR1 and CDR2: SGHTA and FQGNSA. This CDR3 has 15 amino acids.

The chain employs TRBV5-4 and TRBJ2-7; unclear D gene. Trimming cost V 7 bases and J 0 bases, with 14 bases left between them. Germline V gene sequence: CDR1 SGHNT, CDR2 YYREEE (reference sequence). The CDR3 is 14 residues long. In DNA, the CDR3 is TGTGCCAGCGGGTTTGGCGGTAGCTCCTACGAGCAGTACTTC. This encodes CASGFGGSSYEQYF. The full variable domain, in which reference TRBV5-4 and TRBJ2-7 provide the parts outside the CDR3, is ETGVTQSPTHLIKTRGQQVTLRCSSQSGHNTVSWYQQALGQGPQFIFQYYREEENGRGNFPPRFSGLQFPNYSSELNVNALELDDSALYLCASGFGGSSYEQYFGPGTRLTVT.

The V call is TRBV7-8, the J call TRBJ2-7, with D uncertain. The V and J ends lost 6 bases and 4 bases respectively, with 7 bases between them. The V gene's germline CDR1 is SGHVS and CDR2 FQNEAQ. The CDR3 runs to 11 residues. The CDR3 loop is CASRYQYEQYF. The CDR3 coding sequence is TGTGCCAGCAGATACCAGTACGAGCAGTACTTC.

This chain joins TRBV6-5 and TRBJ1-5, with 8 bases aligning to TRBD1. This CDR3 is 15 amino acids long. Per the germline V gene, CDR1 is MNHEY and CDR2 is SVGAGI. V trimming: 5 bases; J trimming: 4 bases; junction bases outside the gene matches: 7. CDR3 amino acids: CASSTRTGWNQPQHF. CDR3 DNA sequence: TGTGCCAGCAGTACCCGGACAGGGTGGAATCAGCCCCAGCATTTT.

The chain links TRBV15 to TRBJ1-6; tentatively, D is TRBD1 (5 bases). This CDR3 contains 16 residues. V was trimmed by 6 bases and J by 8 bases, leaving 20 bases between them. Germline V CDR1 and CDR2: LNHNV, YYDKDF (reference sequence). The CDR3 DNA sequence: TGTGCCACCAGTAAATACTCGGGTCCGGGGGATTCACCCCTCCACTTT. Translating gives CATSKYSGPGDSPLHF.

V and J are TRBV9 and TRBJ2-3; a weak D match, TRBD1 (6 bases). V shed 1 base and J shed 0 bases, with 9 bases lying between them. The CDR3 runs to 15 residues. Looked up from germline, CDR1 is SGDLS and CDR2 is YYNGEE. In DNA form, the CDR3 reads TGTGCCAGCAGCGTACTAGGACAGAGCACAGATACGCAGTATTTT. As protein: CASSVLGQSTDTQYF. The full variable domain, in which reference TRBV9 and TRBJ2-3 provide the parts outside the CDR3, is DSGVTQTPKHLITATGQRVTLRCSPRSGDLSVYWYQQSLDQGLQFLIQYYNGEERAKGNILERFSAQQFPDLHSELNLSSLELGDSALYFCASSVLGQSTDTQYFGPGTRLTVL.

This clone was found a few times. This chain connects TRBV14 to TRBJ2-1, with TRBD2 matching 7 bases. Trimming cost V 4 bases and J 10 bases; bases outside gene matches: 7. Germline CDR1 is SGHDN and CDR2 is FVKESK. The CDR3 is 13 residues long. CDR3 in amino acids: CASSLQDGGEQFF. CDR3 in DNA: TGTGCCAGCAGCCTCCAAGACGGGGGGGAGCAGTTCTTC.

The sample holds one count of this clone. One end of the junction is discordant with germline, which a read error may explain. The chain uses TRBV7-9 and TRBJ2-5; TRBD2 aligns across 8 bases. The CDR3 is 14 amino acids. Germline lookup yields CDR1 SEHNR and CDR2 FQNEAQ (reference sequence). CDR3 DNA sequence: TGTGCCAGCGGCTTAATAGCGGGGAAAGAGACCCAGTACTTC. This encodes CASGLIAGKETQYF.

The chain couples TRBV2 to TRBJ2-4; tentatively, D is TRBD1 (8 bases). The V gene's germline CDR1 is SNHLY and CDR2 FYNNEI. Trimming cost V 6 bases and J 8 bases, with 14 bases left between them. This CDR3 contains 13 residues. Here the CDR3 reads CASRRQGRDIQYF. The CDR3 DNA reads TGTGCCAGCAGACGACAGGGGAGGGACATTCAGTACTTC.

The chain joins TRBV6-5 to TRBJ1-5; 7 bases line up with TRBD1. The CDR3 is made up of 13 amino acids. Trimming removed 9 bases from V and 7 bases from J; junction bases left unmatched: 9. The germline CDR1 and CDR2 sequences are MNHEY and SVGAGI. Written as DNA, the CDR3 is TGTGCCAGTTCACAGGGGCTGGTGCAGCCCCAGCATTTT. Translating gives CASSQGLVQPQHF.

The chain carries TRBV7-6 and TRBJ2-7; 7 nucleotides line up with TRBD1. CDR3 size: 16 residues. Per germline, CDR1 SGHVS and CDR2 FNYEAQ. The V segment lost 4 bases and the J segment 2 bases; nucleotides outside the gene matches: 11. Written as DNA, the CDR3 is TGTGCCAGCAGCTCATTAAAGGGGGCTAGAACCTACGAGCAGTACTTC. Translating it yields CASSSLKGARTYEQYF. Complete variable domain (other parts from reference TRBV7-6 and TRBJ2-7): GAGVSQSPRYKVTKRGQDVALRCDPISGHVSLYWYRQALGQGPEFLTYFNYEAQQDKSGLPNDRFSAERPEGSISTLTIQRTEQRDSAMYRCASSSLKGARTYEQYFGPGTRLTVT.